This is a list of T cell receptor beta chains from one sample in a study of shared clonotypes between healthy human individuals. Assay used: immunoSEQ multiplex PCR; TCRdb lists only in-frame clones, some missing. The repertoire holds about 490,000 clones, with approximately 79% as singletons. Sequences were obtained from PBMCs. Receptor source: a woman between 40 and 50 years old in good health. Some clones in this sample may be carry-over from other donors' samples. CDR3s include the opening cysteine and the closing phenylalanine or tryptophan.

cdr3_length	v_call	j_call	cdr3_aa
15	TRBV10-3	TRBJ2-3	CAISEYLASTDTQYF
13	TRBV5-6	NA	CASSSQGIYEQYF
11	TRBV29-1	TRBJ2-7	CSVEHRYEQYF
13	TRBV7-6	TRBJ2-5	CASSLRSVESQYF
15	TRBV15	TRBJ2-1	CATSRRLRGVNEQFF
16	TRBV5-1	TRBJ2-3	CASSSEARFRTDTQYF
16	TRBV28	TRBJ1-2	CASSLSDRGTNYGYTF
15	TRBV19	TRBJ2-7	CASSQGLAPSYEQYF
12	TRBV30	TRBJ2-3	CAWSSQGDTQYF
9	TRBV29-1	TRBJ2-1	CSAGREQFF
14	TRBV30	TRBJ1-2	CACLATGGNYGYTF
16	TRBV9	TRBJ2-7	CASSRELAGGQDEQYF
15	TRBV30	TRBJ2-2	CAWRLGQLNTGELFF
16	TRBV5-1	TRBJ2-1	CASSLVPSVSYNEQFF
16	TRBV27	TRBJ1-1	CATMKGQGALNTEAFF
17	TRBV15	TRBJ2-2	CATSSTGTGVRTGELFF
13	TRBV19	TRBJ2-7	CASRLAGAYEQYF
16	TRBV15	TRBJ2-2	CATSRDGGRDTGELFF
16	TRBV13	TRBJ1-2	CASSFKDRPSSYGYTF
16	TRBV10-3	TRBJ2-1	CAISFRTSGSGNEQFF
15	TRBV5-6	TRBJ2-5	CASSYESGPGETQYF
16	TRBV29-1	TRBJ2-7	CSVEGVDRKPPYEQYF
14	TRBV11-3	TRBJ2-7	CASSSGGSSYEQYF
18	TRBV4-1	TRBJ2-2	CASSQVNSGRARTGELFF
15	TRBV18	TRBJ2-3	CASSPKAGGQDTQYF
11	TRBV29-1	TRBJ2-1	CSVGTQGVGFF
12	TRBV5-1	TRBJ2-3	CASSFISDTQYF
12	TRBV9	TRBJ1-1	CASSGSSTEAFF
15	TRBV29-1	TRBJ2-3	CSVGVGGGSTDTQYF
15	TRBV10-3	TRBJ2-3	CAISESGRGTDTQYF
14	TRBV30	TRBJ1-5	CAWSMGQGDQPQHF
17	TRBV19	TRBJ2-5	CASSIGLSDGGTETQYF
14	TRBV28	NA	CASSPSGEDYEQYF
15	TRBV6-1	TRBJ1-2	CASRDYRGLNYGYTF
15	TRBV7-2	TRBJ2-5	CASSLVGLGRETQYF
18	TRBV4-1	TRBJ2-3	CASGQDGTSGPSTDTQYF
11	TRBV7-9	TRBJ2-7	CASSSSTEQYF
12	TRBV28	TRBJ2-1	CASTTLGGEQFF
15	TRBV5-6	TRBJ2-5	CASSRPGLAGETQYF
11	TRBV28	TRBJ1-1	CASSLSGRAFF